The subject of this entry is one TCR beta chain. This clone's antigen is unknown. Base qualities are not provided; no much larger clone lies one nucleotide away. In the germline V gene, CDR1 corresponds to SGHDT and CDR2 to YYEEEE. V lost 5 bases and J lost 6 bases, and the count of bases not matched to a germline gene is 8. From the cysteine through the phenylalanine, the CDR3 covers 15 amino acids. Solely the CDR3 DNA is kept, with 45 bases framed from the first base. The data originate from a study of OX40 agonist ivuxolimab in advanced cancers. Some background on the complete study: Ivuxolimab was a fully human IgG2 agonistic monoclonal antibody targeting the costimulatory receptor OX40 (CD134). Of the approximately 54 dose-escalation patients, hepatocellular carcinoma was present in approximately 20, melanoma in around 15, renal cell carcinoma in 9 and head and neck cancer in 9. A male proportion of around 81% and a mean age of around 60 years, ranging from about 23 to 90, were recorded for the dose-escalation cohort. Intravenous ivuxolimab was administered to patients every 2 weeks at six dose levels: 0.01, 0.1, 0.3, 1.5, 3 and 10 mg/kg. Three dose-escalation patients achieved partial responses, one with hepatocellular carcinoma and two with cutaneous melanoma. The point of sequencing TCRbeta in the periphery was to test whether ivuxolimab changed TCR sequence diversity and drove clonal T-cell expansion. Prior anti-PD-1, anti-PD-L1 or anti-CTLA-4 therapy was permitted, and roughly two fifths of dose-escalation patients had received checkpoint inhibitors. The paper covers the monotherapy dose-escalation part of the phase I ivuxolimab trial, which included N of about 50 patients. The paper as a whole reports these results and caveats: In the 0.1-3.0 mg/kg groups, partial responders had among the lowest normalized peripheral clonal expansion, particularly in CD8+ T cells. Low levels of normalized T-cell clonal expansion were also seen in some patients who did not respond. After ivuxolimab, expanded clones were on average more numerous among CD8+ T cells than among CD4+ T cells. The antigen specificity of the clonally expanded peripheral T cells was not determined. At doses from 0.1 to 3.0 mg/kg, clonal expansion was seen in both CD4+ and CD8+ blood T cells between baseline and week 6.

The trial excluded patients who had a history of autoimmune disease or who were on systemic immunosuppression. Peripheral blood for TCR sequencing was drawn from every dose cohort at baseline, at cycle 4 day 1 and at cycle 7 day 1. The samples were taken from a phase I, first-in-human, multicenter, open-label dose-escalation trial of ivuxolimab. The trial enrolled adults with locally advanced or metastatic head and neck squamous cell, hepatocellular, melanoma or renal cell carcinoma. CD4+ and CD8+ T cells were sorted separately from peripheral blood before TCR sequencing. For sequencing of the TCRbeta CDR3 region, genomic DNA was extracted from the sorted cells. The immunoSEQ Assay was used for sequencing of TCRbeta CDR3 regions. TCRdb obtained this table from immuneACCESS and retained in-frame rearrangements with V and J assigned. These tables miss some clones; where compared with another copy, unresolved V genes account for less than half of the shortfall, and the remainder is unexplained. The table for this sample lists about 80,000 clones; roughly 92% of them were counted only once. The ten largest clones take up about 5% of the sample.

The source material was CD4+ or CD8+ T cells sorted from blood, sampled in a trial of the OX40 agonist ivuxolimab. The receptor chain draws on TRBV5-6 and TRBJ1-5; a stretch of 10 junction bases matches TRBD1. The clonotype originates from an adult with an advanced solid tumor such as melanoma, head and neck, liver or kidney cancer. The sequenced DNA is TGTGCCAGCAGACTAGACAGGGGGCTTGGTCAGCCCCAGCATTTT. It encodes CASRLDRGLGQPQHF.